The 12 T cell receptor beta chains listed next were all sequenced from one sample in a study of PD-1 blockade in classical Hodgkin lymphoma. Every single patient, without exception, relapsed after autologous stem cell transplantation, and brentuximab vedotin exposure varied. The assay was immunoSEQ multiplex PCR, and TCRdb's table has in-frame clones only and misses some. The sample has about 94,000 clones; 75% to 90% are singletons. The starting material was peripheral blood mononuclear cells (PBMCs), obtained before the second cycle of nivolumab. The receptors originated from a human donor with classical Hodgkin lymphoma.

The chain employs TRBV6-1 and TRBJ2-7; perhaps TRBD2 as D (6 bases). Germline V gene lookup returns CDR1 MNHNS and CDR2 SASEGT. The CDR3 runs 14 residues. Deletions cut 2 bases from V and 3 bases from J, with 11 bases between. For the CDR3, the DNA is TGTGCCAGCAGTGAACCCGCGGGGATCTACGAGCAGTACTTC. It translates to CASSEPAGIYEQYF.

A single count supports this clone. CDR3 in amino acids: CASSPDRGGEQYF. The CDR3 nucleotides are TGCGCCAGCAGCCCGGACAGGGGGGGTGAGCAGTATTTT. This sequence joins TRBV5-1 and TRBJ2-3, with 10 bases aligning to TRBD1. Germline trimming cut 4 bases from V and 11 bases from J; bases unmatched to any gene: 7. The CDR3 is made up of 13 amino acids. The germline gives CDR1 SGHRS, CDR2 YFSETQ.

The rearrangement uses TRBV19 and TRBJ1-6; possible D gene TRBD1, 5 bases. CDR1 is LNHDA and CDR2 is SQIVND in the germline V gene (reference sequence). The CDR3 consists of 14 residues. With 3 bases removed from V and 7 bases from J, the gap between germline ends came to 10 bases. In DNA, the CDR3 is TGTGCCAGTAGTATTGGAGGGACGAATTCACCCCTCCACTTT. As protein: CASSIGGTNSPLHF.

The chain combines TRBV10-2 with TRBJ1-5; 9 nucleotides line up with TRBD1. This CDR3 has 21 residues. Germline lookup yields CDR1 WSHSY and CDR2 SAAADI. J gave up 0 bases and V 8 bases, and 23 bases lay outside the gene matches. This chain's CDR3 is CASGPGTGFNLGSYSNQPQHF. The CDR3 DNA sequence: TGCGCCAGCGGGCCCGGGACAGGGTTCAACCTGGGGTCTTATAGCAATCAGCCCCAGCATTTT.

The chain is built from TRBV15 and TRBJ2-5; no clear D. Germline CDR1 reads LNHNV; CDR2 reads YYDKDF (reference sequence). This CDR3 comprises 14 residues. V lost 3 bases and J lost 9, with 17 bases in between. The DNA of the CDR3 is TGTGCCACCAGCAGGACCAGTTCAAGAGTGTCCCAGTACTTC. Its translation is CATSRTSSRVSQYF.

The V call is TRBV27, the J call TRBJ2-6; perhaps TRBD2 as D (5 bases). The length of the CDR3 is 15 residues. V was cut by 6 bases and J by 0 bases, with 9 bases left in between. Germline V gene lookup returns CDR1 MNHEY and CDR2 SMNVEV (reference sequence). The CDR3 sequence: CASRNRGSGANVLTF. The CDR3 DNA follows: TGTGCCAGCAGAAATCGGGGCTCTGGGGCCAACGTCCTGACTTTC.

As regards this clone: The sample holds other DNA sequences that translate to the same CDR3. V gene TRBV5-1 combines with J gene TRBJ2-5; D not resolved. The CDR3 spans 11 residues. In germline, CDR1 is SGHRS, CDR2 YFSETQ. Trimming took off 1 base at V and 2 bases at J, with 0 bases between the two ends. The CDR3 loop is CASSLQETQYF. The CDR3 bases are TGCGCCAGCAGCTTGCAAGAGACCCAGTACTTC.

The chain carries TRBV9 and TRBJ1-3; 8 bases are shared with TRBD1. Germline CDR1 SGDLS, CDR2 YYNGEE. Trimming at V came to 4 bases and at J to 0 bases, leaving 3 bases not matched to a gene. The CDR3 has 15 residues. CDR3 bases: TGTGCCAGCAGCCTAGACAGGGGCTCTGGAAACACCATATATTTT. It translates to CASSLDRGSGNTIYF.

The chain uses TRBV11-2 and TRBJ2-7; D call uncertain. This CDR3 has 14 amino acids. With 0 bases removed from V and 3 bases from J, the gap between germline ends came to 9 bases. Germline V gene sequence: CDR1 SGHAT, CDR2 FQNNGV. CDR3 protein: CASSLEAVNYEQYF. The CDR3 DNA is TGTGCCAGCAGCTTAGAGGCAGTTAACTACGAGCAGTACTTC.

This chain joins TRBV5-1 and TRBJ2-5; 7 bases match TRBD1. Germline CDR1 and CDR2: SGHRS and YFSETQ. There are 18 residues in the CDR3. V dropped 4 bases and J dropped 2; count of bases not matched to a gene: 17. Written as DNA, the CDR3 is TGCGCCAGCAGCCATGGCCTAGGACAAGGGGGCTCACAAGAGACCCAGTACTTC. It codes for CASSHGLGQGGSQETQYF.

The rearrangement joins TRBV7-2 to TRBJ2-2, with 8 bases identical to TRBD2. V shed 1 base and J 3 bases; nucleotides not matched to a gene: 7. The CDR3 has 17 amino acids. The V gene's germline CDR1 is SGHTA and CDR2 FQGNSA. The CDR3 region is CASSLVASGSYTGELFF. The CDR3 DNA sequence: TGTGCCAGCAGCTTAGTGGCTAGCGGGTCGTACACCGGGGAGCTGTTTTTT. Complete variable domain (other parts from reference TRBV7-2 and TRBJ2-2): GAGVSQSPSNKVTEKGKDVELRCDPISGHTALYWYRQSLGQGLEFLIYFQGNSAPDKSGLPSDRFSAERTGGSVSTLTIQRTQQEDSAVYLCASSLVASGSYTGELFFGEGSRLTVL.

The rearrangement uses TRBV9 and TRBJ2-5; no clear D gene. The CDR3 spans 13 residues. The V end was cut by 3 bases, the J end by 3 bases, with 9 bases between. Germline CDR1 is SGDLS and CDR2 is YYNGEE. The CDR3 region is CASSALPKETQYF. DNA of the CDR3: TGTGCCAGCAGCGCTCTGCCTAAAGAGACCCAGTACTTC.